This T cell receptor beta chain was obtained from a study of beta chain features in type 1 diabetes. This clone was seen only a few times. Trimming removed 2 bases from V and 7 bases from J; junction bases left unmatched: 3. Germline-derived CDR1 and CDR2 are SGHRS and YFSETQ. The CDR3 covers 13 residues. All of the isolated RNA was reverse transcribed, so expressed TCRB transcripts were sequenced. Clones were read by immunoSEQ multiplex PCR, and TCRdb kept only the in-frame ones, dropping some. The data hold about 150,000 clones, with roughly 8% observed a single time. This sequence was found in a man in his late teens or twenties in good health. J is TRBJ2-1 and V is TRBV5-1; 7 nucleotides align to TRBD1. Sequences were obtained from central memory CD4+ T cells from blood. CDR3 sequence: CASSFDRVNEQFF. DNA of the CDR3: TGCGCCAGCAGCTTCGACAGGGTAAATGAGCAGTTCTTC.